This T cell receptor beta chain was captured by sequencing in a study of shared clonotypes between healthy human individuals. V was cut by 3 bases and J by 3 bases, with 12 bases left in between. The CDR3 totals 15 residues. Germline V lookup: CDR1 MNHEY, CDR2 SMNVEV (reference sequence). Naive-designated CD8 cells lacked CD45RO, were positively enriched for CCR7, and omitted terminally differentiated effector memory CD45RA+ cells. TCRdb keeps only in-frame clones here, not all; method: immunoSEQ multiplex PCR. The table includes about 2.1 million clones, just over 90% detected once. The rearrangement uses TRBV27 and TRBJ2-1; the D gene is possibly TRBD2 (6 bases). This clonotype was obtained from a man between 18 and 29 years old in good health. Some clones in this sample may be carry-over from other donors' samples. Sequencing was done on a sample of naive CD8+ T cells from PBMCs. The CDR3 region has the DNA TGTGCCAGCAGTTTCAACCCGACTAGCTACAATGAGCAGTTCTTC. Its translation: CASSFNPTSYNEQFF.